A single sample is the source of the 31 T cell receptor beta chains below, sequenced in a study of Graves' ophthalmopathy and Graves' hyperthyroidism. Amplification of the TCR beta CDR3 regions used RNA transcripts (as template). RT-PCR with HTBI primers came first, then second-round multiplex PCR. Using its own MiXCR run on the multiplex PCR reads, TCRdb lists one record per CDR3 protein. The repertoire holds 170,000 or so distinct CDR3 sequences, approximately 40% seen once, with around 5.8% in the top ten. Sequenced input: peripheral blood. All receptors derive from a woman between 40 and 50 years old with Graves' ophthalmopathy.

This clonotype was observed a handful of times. This chain's CDR3 is CASSVQGHGWAFF. The CDR3 DNA sequence: TGTGCCAGCAGTGTGCAGGGCCATGGTTGGGCTTTCTTT. The V gene is TRBV6-1, the J gene TRBJ1-1; possible D gene TRBD1, 5 bases. V was pared by 4 bases and J by 11 bases, with 17 bases between. The CDR3 length is 13 residues. Germline V CDR1 and CDR2: MNHNS, SASEGT.

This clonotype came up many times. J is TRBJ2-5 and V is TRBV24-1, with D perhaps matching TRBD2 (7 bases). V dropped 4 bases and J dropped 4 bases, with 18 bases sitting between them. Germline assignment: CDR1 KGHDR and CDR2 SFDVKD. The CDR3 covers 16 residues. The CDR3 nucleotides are TGTGCCACCAGTGACCCCGGGGGGCCAGAGGGAGAGACCCAGTACTTC. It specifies CATSDPGGPEGETQYF.

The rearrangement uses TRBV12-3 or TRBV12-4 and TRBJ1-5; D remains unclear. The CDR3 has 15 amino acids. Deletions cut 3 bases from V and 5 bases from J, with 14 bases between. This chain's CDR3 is CASSFEQRGHQPQHF. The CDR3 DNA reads TGTGCCAGCAGTTTCGAACAGAGAGGCCATCAGCCCCAGCATTTT.

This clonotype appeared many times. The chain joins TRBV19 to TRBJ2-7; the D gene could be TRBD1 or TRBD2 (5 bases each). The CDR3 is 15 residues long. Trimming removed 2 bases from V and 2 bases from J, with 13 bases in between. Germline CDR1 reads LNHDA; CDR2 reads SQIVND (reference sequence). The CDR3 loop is CASSISPWGTYEQYF. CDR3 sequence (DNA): TGTGCCAGTAGTATATCCCCCTGGGGGACCTACGAGCAGTACTTC. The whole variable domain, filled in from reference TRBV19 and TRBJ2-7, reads DGGITQSPKYLFRKEGQNVTLSCEQNLNHDAMYWYRQDPGQGLRLIYYSQIVNDFQKGDIAEGYSVSREKKESFPLTVTSAQKNPTAFYLCASSISPWGTYEQYFGPGTRLTVT.

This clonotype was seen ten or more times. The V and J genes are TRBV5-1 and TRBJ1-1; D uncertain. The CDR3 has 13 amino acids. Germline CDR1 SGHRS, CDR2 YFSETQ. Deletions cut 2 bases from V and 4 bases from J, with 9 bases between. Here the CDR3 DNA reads TGCGCCAGCAGCTTACGTCCGGCCACTGAAGCTTTCTTT. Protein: CASSLRPATEAFF.

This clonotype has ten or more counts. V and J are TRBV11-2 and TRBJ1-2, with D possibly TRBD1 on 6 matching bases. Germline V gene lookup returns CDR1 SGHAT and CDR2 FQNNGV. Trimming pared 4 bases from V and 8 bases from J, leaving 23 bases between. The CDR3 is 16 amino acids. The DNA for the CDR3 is TGTGCCAGCAGCTCCTCTGGAGGAGGGGGAGGGAGCGGCTACACCTTC. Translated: CASSSSGGGGGSGYTF.

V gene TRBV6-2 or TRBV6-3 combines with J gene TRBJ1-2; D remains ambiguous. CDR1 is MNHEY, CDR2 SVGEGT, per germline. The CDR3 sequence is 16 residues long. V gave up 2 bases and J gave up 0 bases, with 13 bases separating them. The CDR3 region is CASSYVEGLANYGYTF. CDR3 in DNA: TGTGCCAGCAGTTACGTCGAGGGATTAGCTAACTATGGCTACACCTTC.

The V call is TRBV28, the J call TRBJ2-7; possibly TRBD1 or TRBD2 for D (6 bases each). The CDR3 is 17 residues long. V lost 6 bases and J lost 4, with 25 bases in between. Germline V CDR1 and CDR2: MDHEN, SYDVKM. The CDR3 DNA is TGTGCCAGCAGCTTAGGTGGGGGCGGCGGGAAGGTTTACGAGCAGTACTTC. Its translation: CASSLGGGGGKVYEQYF.

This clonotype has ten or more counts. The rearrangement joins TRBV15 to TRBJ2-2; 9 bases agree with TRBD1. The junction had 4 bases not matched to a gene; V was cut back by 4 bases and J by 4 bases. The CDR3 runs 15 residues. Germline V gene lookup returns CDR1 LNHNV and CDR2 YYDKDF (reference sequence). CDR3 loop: CATSTRDRATGELFF. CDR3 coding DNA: TGTGCCACCAGCACCAGGGACAGGGCCACCGGGGAGCTGTTTTTT.

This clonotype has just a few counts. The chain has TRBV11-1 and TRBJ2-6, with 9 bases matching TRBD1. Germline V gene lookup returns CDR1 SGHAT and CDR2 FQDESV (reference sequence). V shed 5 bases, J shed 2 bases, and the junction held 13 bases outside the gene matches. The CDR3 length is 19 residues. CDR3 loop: CASSRLGVDRGTGANVLTF. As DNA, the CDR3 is TGTGCCAGCAGCCGGCTAGGAGTGGACAGGGGCACTGGGGCCAACGTCCTGACTTTC.

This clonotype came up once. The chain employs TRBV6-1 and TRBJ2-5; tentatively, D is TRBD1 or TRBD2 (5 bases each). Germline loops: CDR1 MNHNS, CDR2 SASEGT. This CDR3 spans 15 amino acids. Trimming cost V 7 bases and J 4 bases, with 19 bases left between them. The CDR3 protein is CASNDQPGTIETQYF. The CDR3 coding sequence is TGTGCCAGCAACGACCAACCTGGGACGATAGAGACCCAGTACTTC.

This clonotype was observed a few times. Written as DNA, the CDR3 is TGTGCCAGCAGTTCCCAGAAAAACTCCTACGAGCAGTACTTC. The encoded protein is CASSSQKNSYEQYF. The V and J genes are TRBV6-2 or TRBV6-3 and TRBJ2-7; D is uncertain. Trimming took off 4 bases at V and 0 bases at J, with 10 bases between the two ends. CDR1 MNHEY and CDR2 SVGEGT come from the germline V gene. This CDR3 contains 14 residues.

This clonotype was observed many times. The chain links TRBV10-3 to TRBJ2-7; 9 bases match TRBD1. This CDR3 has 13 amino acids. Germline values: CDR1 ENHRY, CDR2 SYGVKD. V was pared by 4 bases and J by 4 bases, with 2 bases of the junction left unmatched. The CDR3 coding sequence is TGTGCCATCAGTGTGACAGGGGGGTACGAGCAGTACTTC. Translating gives CAISVTGGYEQYF.

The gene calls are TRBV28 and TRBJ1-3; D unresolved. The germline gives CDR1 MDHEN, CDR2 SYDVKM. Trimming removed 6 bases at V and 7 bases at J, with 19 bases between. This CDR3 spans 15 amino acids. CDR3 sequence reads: CASRPPVDFGNTIYF. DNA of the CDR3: TGTGCCAGCAGGCCCCCGGTGGATTTTGGGAACACCATATATTTT.

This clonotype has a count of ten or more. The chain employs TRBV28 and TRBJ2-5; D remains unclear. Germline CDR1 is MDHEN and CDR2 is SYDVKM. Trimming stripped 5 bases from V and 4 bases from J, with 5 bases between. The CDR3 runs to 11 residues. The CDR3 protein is CASSNSETQYF. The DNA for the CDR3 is TGTGCCAGCAGTAACTCAGAGACCCAGTACTTC. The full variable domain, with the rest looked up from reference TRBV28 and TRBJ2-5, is DVKVTQSSRYLVKRTGEKVFLECVQDMDHENMFWYRQDPGLGLRLIYFSYDVKMKEKGDIPEGYSVSREKKERFSLILESASTNQTSMYLCASSNSETQYFGPGTRLLVL.

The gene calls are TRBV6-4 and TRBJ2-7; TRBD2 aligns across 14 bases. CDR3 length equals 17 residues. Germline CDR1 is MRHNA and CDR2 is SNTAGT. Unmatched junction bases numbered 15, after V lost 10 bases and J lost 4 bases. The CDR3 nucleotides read TGTGCCACCCAGGGACTAGCGGGAGTCGTTTCTTCTTACGAGCAGTACTTC. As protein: CATQGLAGVVSSYEQYF.

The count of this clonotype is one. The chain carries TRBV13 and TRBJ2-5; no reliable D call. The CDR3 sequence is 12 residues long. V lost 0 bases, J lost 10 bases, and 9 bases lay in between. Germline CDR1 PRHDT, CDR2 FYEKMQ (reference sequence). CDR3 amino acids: CASSLGPDIQYF. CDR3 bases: TGTGCCAGCAGCTTAGGCCCTGATATCCAGTACTTC.

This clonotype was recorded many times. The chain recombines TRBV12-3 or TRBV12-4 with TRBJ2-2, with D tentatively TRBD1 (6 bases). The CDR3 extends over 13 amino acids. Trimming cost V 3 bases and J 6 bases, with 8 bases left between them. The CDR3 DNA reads TGTGCCAGCAGTTTTAAGGGGGCCGGGGAGCTGTTTTTT. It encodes CASSFKGAGELFF.

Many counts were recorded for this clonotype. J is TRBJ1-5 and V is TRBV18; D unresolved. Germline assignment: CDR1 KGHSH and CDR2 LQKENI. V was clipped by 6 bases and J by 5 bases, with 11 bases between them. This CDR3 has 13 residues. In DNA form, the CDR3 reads TGTGCCAGCTCCCCCGATAGTGATCAGCCCCAGCATTTT. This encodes CASSPDSDQPQHF.

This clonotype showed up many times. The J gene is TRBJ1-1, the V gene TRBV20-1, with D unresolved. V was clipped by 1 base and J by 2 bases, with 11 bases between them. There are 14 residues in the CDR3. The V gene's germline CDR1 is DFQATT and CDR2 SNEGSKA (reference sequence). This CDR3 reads CSARAGLGNTEAFF. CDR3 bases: TGCAGTGCTAGAGCGGGGTTAGGCAACACTGAAGCTTTCTTT.

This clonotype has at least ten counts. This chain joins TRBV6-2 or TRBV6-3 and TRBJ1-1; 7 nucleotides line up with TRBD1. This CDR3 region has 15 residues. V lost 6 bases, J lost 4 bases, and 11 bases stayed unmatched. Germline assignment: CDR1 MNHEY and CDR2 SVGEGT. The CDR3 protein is CASSSLRQGGTEAFF. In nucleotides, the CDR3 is TGTGCCAGCAGCTCCCTCAGACAGGGCGGCACTGAAGCTTTCTTT.

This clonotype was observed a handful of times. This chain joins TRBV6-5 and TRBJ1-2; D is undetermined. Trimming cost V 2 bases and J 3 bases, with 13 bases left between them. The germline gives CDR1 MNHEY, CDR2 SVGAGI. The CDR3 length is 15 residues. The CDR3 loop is CASSYPPGLDYGYTF. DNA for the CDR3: TGTGCCAGCAGTTACCCCCCCGGATTGGACTATGGCTACACCTTC.

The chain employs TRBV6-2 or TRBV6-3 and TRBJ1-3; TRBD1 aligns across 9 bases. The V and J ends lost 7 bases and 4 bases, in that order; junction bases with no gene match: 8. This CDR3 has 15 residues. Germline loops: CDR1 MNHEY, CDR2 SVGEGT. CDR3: CASTRLGQGGNTIYF. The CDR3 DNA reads TGTGCCAGCACGCGGTTGGGACAGGGCGGAAACACCATATATTTT.

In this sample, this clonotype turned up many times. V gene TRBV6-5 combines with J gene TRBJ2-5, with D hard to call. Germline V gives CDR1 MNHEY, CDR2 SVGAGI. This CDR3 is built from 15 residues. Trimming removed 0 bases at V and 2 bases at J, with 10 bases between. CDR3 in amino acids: CASSYSVAVQETQYF. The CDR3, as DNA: TGTGCCAGCAGTTACTCGGTGGCAGTACAAGAGACCCAGTACTTC.

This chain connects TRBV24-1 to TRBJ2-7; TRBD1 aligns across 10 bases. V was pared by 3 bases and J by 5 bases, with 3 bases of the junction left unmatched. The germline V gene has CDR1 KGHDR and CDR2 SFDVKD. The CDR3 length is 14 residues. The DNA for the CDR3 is TGTGCCACCAGTGATCCGGGACAGGGGAACGAGCAGTACTTC. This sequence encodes CATSDPGQGNEQYF.

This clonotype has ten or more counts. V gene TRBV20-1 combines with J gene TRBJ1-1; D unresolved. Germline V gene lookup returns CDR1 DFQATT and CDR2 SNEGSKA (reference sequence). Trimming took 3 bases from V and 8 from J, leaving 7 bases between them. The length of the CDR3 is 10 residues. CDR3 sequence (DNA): TGCAGTGCTAGGTGGAGAGAAGCTTTCTTT. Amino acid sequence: CSARWREAFF.

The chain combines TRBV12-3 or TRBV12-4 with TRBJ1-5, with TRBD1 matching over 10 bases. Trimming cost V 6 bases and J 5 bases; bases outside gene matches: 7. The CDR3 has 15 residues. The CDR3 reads CASRRSGTGDQPQHF. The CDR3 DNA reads TGTGCCAGCAGGAGATCCGGGACAGGGGATCAGCCCCAGCATTTT.

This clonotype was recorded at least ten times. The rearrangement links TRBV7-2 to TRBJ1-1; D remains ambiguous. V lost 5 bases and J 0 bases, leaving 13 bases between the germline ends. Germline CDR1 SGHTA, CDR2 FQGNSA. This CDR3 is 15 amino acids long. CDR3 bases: TGTGCCAGCAGCCTTAACGGATATATGAACACTGAAGCTTTCTTT. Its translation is CASSLNGYMNTEAFF.

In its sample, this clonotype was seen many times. CDR3 coding DNA: TGTGCCAGCAGTAAGGTTCCACAACGGGTGGAGACCCAGTACTTC. Protein sequence: CASSKVPQRVETQYF. This chain uses TRBV2 with TRBJ2-5; D gene ambiguous. This CDR3 region has 15 residues. V was shortened by 5 bases and J by 5 bases, with 18 bases between the two germline ends. Germline CDR1 and CDR2: SNHLY and FYNNEI. Variable domain in full (rest from reference TRBV2 and TRBJ2-5): EPEVTQTPSHQVTQMGQEVILRCVPISNHLYFYWYRQILGQKVEFLVSFYNNEISEKSEIFDDQFSVERPDGSNFTLKIRSTKLEDSAMYFCASSKVPQRVETQYFGPGTRLLVL.

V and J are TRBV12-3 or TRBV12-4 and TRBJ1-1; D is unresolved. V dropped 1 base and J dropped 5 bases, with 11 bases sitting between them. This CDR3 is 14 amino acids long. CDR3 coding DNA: TGTGCCAGCAGTTTAGATGTCGGTGGGACTGAAGCTTTCTTT. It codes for CASSLDVGGTEAFF.

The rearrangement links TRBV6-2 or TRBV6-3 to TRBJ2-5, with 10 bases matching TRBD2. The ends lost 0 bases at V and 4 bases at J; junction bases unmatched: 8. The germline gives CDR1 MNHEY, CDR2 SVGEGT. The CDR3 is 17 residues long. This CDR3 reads CASSYSNSGGLAETQYF. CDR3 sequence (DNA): TGTGCCAGCAGTTACTCCAATAGCGGGGGGTTAGCAGAGACCCAGTACTTC.